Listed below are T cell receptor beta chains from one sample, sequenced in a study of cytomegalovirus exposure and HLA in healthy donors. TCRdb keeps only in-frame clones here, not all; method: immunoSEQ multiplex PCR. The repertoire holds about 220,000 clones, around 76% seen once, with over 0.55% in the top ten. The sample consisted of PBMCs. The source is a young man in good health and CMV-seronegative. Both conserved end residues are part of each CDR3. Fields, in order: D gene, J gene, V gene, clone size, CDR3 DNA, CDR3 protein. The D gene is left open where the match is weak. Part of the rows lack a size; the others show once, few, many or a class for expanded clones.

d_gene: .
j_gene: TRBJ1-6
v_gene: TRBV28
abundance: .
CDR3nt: TGTGCCAGCAGTTTATCGGCCAGGGGAAGTTCACCCCTCCACTTT
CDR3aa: CASSLSARGSSPLHF

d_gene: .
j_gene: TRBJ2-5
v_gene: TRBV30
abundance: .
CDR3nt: TGTGCCTGTTCAAGCGGAGGGCGGGAGACCCAGTACTTC
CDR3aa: CACSSGGRETQYF

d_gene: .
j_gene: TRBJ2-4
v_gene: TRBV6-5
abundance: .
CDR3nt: TGTGCCAGCAGTTACGATCGGCTAGCTTCCATTCAGTACTTC
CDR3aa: CASSYDRLASIQYF

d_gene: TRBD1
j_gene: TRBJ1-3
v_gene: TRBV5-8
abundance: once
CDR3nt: TGTGCCAGCAGCTTCCCGACAGGGTCTTTCTTTGGAAACACCATATATTTT
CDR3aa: CASSFPTGSFFGNTIYF

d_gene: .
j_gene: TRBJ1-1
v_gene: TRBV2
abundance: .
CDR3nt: TGTGCCAGCAAGGAGCGGACCGAAGCTTTCTTT
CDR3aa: CASKERTEAFF

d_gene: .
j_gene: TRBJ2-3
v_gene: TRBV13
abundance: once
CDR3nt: TGTGCCAGCACCCTAGCCCCCTCGGGAGCTAACACAGATACGCAGTATTTT
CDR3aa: CASTLAPSGANTDTQYF

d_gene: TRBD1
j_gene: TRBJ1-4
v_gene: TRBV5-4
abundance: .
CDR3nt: TGTGCCAGCAGCTTCGGGGGGGACAGCCCTAATGAAAAACTGTTTTTT
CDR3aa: CASSFGGDSPNEKLFF

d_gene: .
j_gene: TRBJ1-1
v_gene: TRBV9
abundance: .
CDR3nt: TGTGCCAGCAGCGGACAGGTCGCGAACACTGAAGCTTTCTTT
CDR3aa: CASSGQVANTEAFF

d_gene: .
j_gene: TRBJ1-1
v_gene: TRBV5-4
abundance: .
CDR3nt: TGTGCCAGCAGCTTGGTTCGGGGTGAGAACTCTGAAGCTTTCTTT
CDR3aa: CASSLVRGENSEAFF

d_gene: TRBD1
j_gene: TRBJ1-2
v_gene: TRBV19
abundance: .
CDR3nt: TGTGCCAGTAGGACCGGGACAGGGGGACAAGTAGGCTACACCTTC
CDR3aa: CASRTGTGGQVGYTF

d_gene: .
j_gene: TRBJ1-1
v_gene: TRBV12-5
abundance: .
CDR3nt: TGTGCTAGTGGTTTGGTACCGAACCTAGCCCCTGAAGCTTTCTTT
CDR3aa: CASGLVPNLAPEAFF

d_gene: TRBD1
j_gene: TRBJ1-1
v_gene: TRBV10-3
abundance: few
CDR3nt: TGTGCCATCAATAATCCCCAGGGGGGTCCTGAAGCTTTCTTT
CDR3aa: CAINNPQGGPEAFF

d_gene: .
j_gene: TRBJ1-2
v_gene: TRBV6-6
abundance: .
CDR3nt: TGTGCCAGCAGTTACTCGACCGGGGGGCTAGATGGCTACACCTTC
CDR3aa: CASSYSTGGLDGYTF

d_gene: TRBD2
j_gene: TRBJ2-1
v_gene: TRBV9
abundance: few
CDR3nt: TGTGCCAGCACGGTCGGCGGGACTACAGAGTGGCAGTTCTTC
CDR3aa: CASTVGGTTEWQFF

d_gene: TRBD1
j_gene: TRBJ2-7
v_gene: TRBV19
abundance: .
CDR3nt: TGTGCCAGTAGTACGGGACAGTCCGAAAATTTCTACGAGCAGTACTTC
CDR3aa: CASSTGQSENFYEQYF

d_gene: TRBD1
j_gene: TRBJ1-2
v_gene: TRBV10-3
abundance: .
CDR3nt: TGTGCCAATGCGTATTCGGACAGGAATGTGATCTATGGCTACACCTTC
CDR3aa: CANAYSDRNVIYGYTF

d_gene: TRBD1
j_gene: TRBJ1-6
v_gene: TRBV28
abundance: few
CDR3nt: TGTGCCAGCAGTGAAGGGACAGCTCAAAATTCACCCCTCCACTTT
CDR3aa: CASSEGTAQNSPLHF

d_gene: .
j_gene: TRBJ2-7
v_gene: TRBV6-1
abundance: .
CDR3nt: TGTGCCAGCAGTGAGCGCAACGTGAGGGACTACGAGCAGTACTTC
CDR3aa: CASSERNVRDYEQYF

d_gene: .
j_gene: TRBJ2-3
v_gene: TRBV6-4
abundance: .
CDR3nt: TGTGCCAGCAGTGAAAGTAGCGGCGCCACAGATACGCAGTATTTT
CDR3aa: CASSESSGATDTQYF

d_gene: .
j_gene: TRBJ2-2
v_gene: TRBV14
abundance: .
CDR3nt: TGTGCCAGCAGTCCACAAGACACCGGGGAGCTGTTTTTT
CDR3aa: CASSPQDTGELFF

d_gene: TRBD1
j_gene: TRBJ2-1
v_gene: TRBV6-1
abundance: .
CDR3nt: TGTGCCAGCAGCGTGGACAGGGGCTACAATGAGCAGTTCTTC
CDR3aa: CASSVDRGYNEQFF

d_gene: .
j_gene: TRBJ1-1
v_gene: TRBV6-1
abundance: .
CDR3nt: TGTGCCAGCAGTGAAAGGAGGGAATTCGAGTTCACTGAAGCTTTCTTT
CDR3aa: CASSERREFEFTEAFF

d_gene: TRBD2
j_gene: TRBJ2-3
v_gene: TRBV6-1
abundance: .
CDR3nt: TGTGCCAGCAGTGAAGCTACTAGCGGGGTCGATACGCAGTATTTT
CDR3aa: CASSEATSGVDTQYF

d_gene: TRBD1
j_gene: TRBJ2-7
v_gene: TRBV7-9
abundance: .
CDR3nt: TGTGCCAGCAGGCCTACAGGGGTTGGCGAGCAGTACTTC
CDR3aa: CASRPTGVGEQYF

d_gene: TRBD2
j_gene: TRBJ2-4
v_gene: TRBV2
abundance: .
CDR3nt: TGTGCCAGCAGTCCCCCGGGGGGGACCCCGAGGAACATTCAGTACTTC
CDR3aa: CASSPPGGTPRNIQYF

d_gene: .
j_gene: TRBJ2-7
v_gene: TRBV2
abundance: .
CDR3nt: TGTGCCAGCAGGGAGAGCTGGGGGCACTACGAGCAGTACTTC
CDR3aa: CASRESWGHYEQYF

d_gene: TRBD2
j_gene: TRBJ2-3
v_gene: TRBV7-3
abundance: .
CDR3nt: TGTGCCAGCAGCTCCTGGTTAGCGGGAGGGTCAGATACGCAGTATTTT
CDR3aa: CASSSWLAGGSDTQYF

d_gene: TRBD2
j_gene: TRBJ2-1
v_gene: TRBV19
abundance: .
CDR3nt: TGTGCCAGTAGAAATATCGTGGGGGGGTTCTACAATGAGCAGTTCTTC
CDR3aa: CASRNIVGGFYNEQFF

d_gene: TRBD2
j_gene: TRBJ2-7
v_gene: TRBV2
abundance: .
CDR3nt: TGTGCCAGCAAACGCTCTGAGACTAGCGGGAACGAGCAGTACTTC
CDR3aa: CASKRSETSGNEQYF

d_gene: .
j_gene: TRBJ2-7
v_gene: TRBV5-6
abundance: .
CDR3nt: TGTGCCAGCAGCTCCGACAGTCGTGGTGGTGTCTCATACTACGAGCAGTACTTC
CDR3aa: CASSSDSRGGVSYYEQYF

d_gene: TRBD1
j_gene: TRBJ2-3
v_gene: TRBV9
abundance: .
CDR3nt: TGTGCCAGCAGCGTATTTAACCAGGGACAGGGAGACACAGATACGCAGTATTTT
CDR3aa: CASSVFNQGQGDTDTQYF

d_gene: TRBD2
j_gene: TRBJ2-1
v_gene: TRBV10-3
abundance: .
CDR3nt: TGTGCCATCACCCTATTATTAAGGACTAGCTACAATGAGCAGTTCTTC
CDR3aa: CAITLLLRTSYNEQFF

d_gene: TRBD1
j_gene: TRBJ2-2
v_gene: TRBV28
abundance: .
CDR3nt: TGTGCCAGCAGTCGGGGGCTCGGGACAGGGGACCCCGGGGAGCTGTTTTTT
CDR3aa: CASSRGLGTGDPGELFF

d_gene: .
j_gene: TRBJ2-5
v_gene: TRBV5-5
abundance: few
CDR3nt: TGTGCCAGCAGCTTGGAGAGTCCGCGGGAGACCCAGTACTTC
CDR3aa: CASSLESPRETQYF

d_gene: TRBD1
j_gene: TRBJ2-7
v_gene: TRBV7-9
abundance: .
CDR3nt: TGTGCCAGCAGCTACTTGGACAGGGACACCTACGAGCAGTACTTC
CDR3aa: CASSYLDRDTYEQYF

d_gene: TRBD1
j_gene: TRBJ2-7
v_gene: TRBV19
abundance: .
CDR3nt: TGTGCCAGTAGTCCCGGGACAGGGGGCTCCTACGAGCAGTACTTC
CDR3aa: CASSPGTGGSYEQYF

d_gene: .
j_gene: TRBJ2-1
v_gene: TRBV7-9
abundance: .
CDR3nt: TGTGCCAGCAGCTTAGAAACAGATTACAATGAGCAGTTCTTC
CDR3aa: CASSLETDYNEQFF

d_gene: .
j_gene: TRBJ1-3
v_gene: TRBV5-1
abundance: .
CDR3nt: TGCGCCAAAAGGGGACTCTCTGGAAACACCATATATTTT
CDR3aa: CAKRGLSGNTIYF

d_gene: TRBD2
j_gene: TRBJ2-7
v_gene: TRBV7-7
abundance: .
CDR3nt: TGTGCTAGCAGCTTAATTCGAACTAGCGTGGAAACCTACGAGCAGTACTTC
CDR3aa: CASSLIRTSVETYEQYF

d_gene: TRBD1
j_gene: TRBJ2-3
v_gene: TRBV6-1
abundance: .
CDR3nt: TGTGCCAGCAGTGAACCGGGTGGACAGGGCCTGGATACGCAGTATTTT
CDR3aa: CASSEPGGQGLDTQYF

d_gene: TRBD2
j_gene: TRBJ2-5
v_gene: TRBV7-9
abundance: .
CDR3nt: TGTGCCAGCAGCTTCGCCAGCGGGAGGACCCTCCCGGGGGAGACCCAGTACTTC
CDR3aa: CASSFASGRTLPGETQYF

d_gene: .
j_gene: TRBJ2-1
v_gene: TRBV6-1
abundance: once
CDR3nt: TGTGCCAGCAGTGCCCGGAGCGGGTATTACAATGAGCAGTTCTTC
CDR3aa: CASSARSGYYNEQFF

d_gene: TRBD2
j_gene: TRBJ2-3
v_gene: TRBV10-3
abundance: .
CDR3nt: TGTGCCATCAGTGAGTCCACTAGCGTATATACGCAGTATTTT
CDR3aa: CAISESTSVYTQYF

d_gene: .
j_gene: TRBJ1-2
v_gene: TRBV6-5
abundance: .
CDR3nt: TGTGCCAGCAGTTACACAGGGCTCGCCCCTAACTATGGCTACACCTTC
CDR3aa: CASSYTGLAPNYGYTF

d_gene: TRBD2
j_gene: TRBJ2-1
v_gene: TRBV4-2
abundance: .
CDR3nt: TGTGCCAGCAGCCACTCAAGGGGGACTAGCGGGAGGTACAATGAGCAGTTCTTC
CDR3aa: CASSHSRGTSGRYNEQFF

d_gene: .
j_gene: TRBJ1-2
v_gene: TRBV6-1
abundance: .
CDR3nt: TGTGCCAGCATCCCTACACAGGGTTACTATGGCTACACCTTC
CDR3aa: CASIPTQGYYGYTF

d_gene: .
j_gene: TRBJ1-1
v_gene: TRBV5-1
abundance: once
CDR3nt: TGCGCCAGCAGCTTGTGGGCAGATAACACTGAAGCTTTCTTT
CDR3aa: CASSLWADNTEAFF

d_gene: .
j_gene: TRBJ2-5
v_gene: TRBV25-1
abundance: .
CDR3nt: TGTGCCAGCAGTGAATCCGGAAGACAAGAAGAGACCCAGTACTTC
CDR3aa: CASSESGRQEETQYF

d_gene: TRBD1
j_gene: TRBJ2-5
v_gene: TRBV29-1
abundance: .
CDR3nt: TGCAGCGTTGAAGACCCGGACAGGGGGCCGGCGACCCAGTACTTC
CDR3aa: CSVEDPDRGPATQYF

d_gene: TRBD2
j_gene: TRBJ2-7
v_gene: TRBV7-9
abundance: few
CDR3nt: TGTGCCAGCAGCTTTTCCGCTAGCGGAGCCTACGAGCAGTACTTC
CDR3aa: CASSFSASGAYEQYF

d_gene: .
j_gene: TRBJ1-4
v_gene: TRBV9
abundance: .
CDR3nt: TGTGCCAGCAGCCTGACAGGAGTGGCTAATGAAAAACTGTTTTTT
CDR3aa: CASSLTGVANEKLFF

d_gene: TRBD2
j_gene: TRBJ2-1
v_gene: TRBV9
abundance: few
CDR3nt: TGTGCCAGCAGCGTAGAAGCGGGAGGGTACAATGAGCAGTTCTTC
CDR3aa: CASSVEAGGYNEQFF

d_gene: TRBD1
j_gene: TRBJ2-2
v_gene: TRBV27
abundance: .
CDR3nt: TGTGCCAGCAGTTTCCTCCTTCCCCAGCGGACAGGGTGGTCCACCGGGGAGCTGTTTTTT
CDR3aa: CASSFLLPQRTGWSTGELFF

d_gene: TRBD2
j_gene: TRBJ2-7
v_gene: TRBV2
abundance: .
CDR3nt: TGTGCCAGCAGGAATCAAGGACTAGCGGTAGTAGAGCAGTACTTC
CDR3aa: CASRNQGLAVVEQYF

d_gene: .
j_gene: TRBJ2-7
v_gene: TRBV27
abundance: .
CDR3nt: TGTGCCAGCAGTTTTGAGGGCCACGCTGGCGAGCAGTACTTC
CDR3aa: CASSFEGHAGEQYF

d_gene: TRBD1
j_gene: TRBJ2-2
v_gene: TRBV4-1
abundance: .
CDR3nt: TGCGCCAGCAGCCTAGGGGACAGGCTCACCGGGGAGCTGTTTTTT
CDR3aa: CASSLGDRLTGELFF

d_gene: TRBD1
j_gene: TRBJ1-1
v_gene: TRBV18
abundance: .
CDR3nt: TGTGCCAGCTCACCTACCGCATCTCCGGGACAGGGGGAAGCTTTCTTT
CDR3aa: CASSPTASPGQGEAFF

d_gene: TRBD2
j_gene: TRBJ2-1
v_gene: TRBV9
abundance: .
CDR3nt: TGTGCCAGCAGCCCCCGGGGGGGTATCTATGAGCAGTTCTTC
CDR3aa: CASSPRGGIYEQFF